The table lists the clone carrying this T cell receptor (beta chain) with a few counts. Its target is unknown. Per the germline V gene, CDR1 is MDHEN and CDR2 is SYDVKM. CDR3 size: 16 residues. V was pared by 6 bases and J by 6 bases, with 21 bases between. The data stem from a study of cytomegalovirus exposure and HLA in healthy donors. General study findings and limits: As a later analysis showed, a missense DCLRE1C variant was linked to trimming of TCR beta V- and J-genes.

The PCR was carried out with 60 Vbeta primers and 13 Jbeta primers. In the original analysis: Later, an analysis found approximately 80 million unique TCR beta chains, and 9.5 million to 12 million of these were shared. Method: immunoSEQ multiplex PCR; TCRdb's copy keeps in-frame clones and lacks some. That table supplies the V and J calls and clone size; D and trimming were determined from the DNA. The sample yields 75,000 to 80,000 clones, more than 60% seen once. Sequences were obtained from PBMCs. The rearrangement joins TRBV28 to TRBJ1-5; D is possibly TRBD1 (5 bases). The receptor's source is a man aged 35-49 years in good health and CMV-seronegative. CDR3 coding DNA: TGTGCCAGCAGCTCTTGGTCGGGGGAAATGGGTCAGCCCCAGCATTTT. It yields the protein CASSSWSGEMGQPQHF. Drawing the rest from reference TRBV28 and TRBJ1-5, the complete variable domain is DVKVTQSSRYLVKRTGEKVFLECVQDMDHENMFWYRQDPGLGLRLIYFSYDVKMKEKGDIPEGYSVSREKKERFSLILESASTNQTSMYLCASSSWSGEMGQPQHFGDGTRLSIL.